This entry concerns a single T cell receptor beta chain. The antigen remains undetermined. These data are taken from a study of T cells in narcolepsy. Study-level results: Comparing one patient's CSF and blood CD4+ clonotypes highlighted HCRT- and TRIB2-specific autoreactive clonotypes.

Germline V CDR1 and CDR2: PRHDT, FYEKMQ (reference sequence). This CDR3 comprises 16 residues. V was trimmed by 4 bases and J by 8 bases, leaving 20 bases between them. The assay was immunoSEQ multiplex PCR, and TCRdb's table has in-frame clones only and misses some. Found here are tens of thousands of clones, just under 80% of them singletons; the top ten hold less than 1.5%. Source material: CD45RA- memory CD4+ T cells from PBMCs. V and J are TRBV13 and TRBJ1-4; D is perhaps TRBD1 (6 bases). The source of this sequence is a human donor with narcolepsy. In DNA, the CDR3 is TGTGCCAGCAGCTCCTATACAGGGAATAGGAAGGAAAAACTGTTTTTT. It translates to CASSSYTGNRKEKLFF.